The 28 T cell receptor beta chains presented below share a single source sample, sequenced in a study of T cells in tumors after PD-1 blockade. Clones were sequenced by immunoSEQ multiplex PCR, and TCRdb holds only the in-frame ones, with some missing. The sample includes around 60,000 clones, about 82% of them seen just once. Sequencing used PBMCs, obtained before anti-PD-1 treatment. The source is a human donor with basal cell carcinoma.

J is TRBJ1-1 and V is TRBV12-3 or TRBV12-4; tentative D call: TRBD1 (5 bases). This CDR3 spans 12 amino acids. V was cut by 6 bases and J by 13 bases, with 18 bases left in between. The CDR3 region has the DNA TGTGCCAGCAGAAGGGACGGCCAGAATGTTTTCTTT. Amino acid sequence: CASRRDGQNVFF.

The genes are TRBV24-1 and TRBJ2-5; D ambiguous. Germline V gene lookup returns CDR1 KGHDR and CDR2 SFDVKD. This CDR3 region has 15 residues. V was cut by 9 bases and J by 5 bases, with 21 bases left in between. The CDR3 protein is CATRPRHKVDETQYF. The CDR3 nucleotides are TGTGCCACCCGTCCTAGGCATAAGGTGGACGAGACCCAGTACTTC.

This clone was recorded a few times. V usage is TRBV5-5 and J usage is TRBJ1-5; TRBD1 matches at 7 bases. Germline V gene data show CDR1 as SGHKS and CDR2 as YYEKEE (reference sequence). V dropped 3 bases and J dropped 1; count of bases not matched to a gene: 4. CDR3 length: 15 residues. The CDR3 bases are TGTGCCAGCAGCTCCCGGACAGGCAGCAATCAGCCCCAGCATTTT. This translates into CASSSRTGSNQPQHF.

The chain is built from TRBV5-1 and TRBJ1-2; perhaps TRBD1 as D (5 bases). The CDR3 runs to 15 residues. Germline CDR1 reads SGHRS; CDR2 reads YFSETQ. V gave up 0 bases and J gave up 5 bases, with 14 bases separating them. CDR3 amino acids: CASSLAGDGVYGYTF. CDR3 nucleotide sequence: TGCGCCAGCAGCTTGGCGGGGGACGGGGTTTATGGCTACACCTTC.

J is TRBJ2-5 and V is TRBV13, with 8 bases identical to TRBD1. Germline CDR1 is PRHDT and CDR2 is FYEKMQ (reference sequence). V lost 5 bases and J lost 5; bases outside the gene matches: 10. The CDR3 spans 15 residues. DNA for the CDR3: TGTGCCAGCAGCCAAACGACAGGGGTGGTGGAGACCCAGTACTTC. Protein: CASSQTTGVVETQYF.

The chain uses TRBV15 and TRBJ2-3; no definite D call. The CDR3 is 15 amino acids. V was pared by 1 base and J by 2 bases, with 10 bases between. Germline lookup yields CDR1 LNHNV and CDR2 YYDKDF (reference sequence). This CDR3 reads CATSRGRQDTDTQYF. Here the CDR3 DNA reads TGTGCCACCAGCAGAGGAAGGCAGGACACAGATACGCAGTATTTT.

J is TRBJ2-2 and V is TRBV12-5; D is possibly TRBD2 (7 bases). The CDR3 sequence is 14 residues long. V was clipped by 3 bases and J by 5 bases, with 10 bases between them. The germline V gene has CDR1 LGHNT and CDR2 FRNRAP. The CDR3 region is CASGLEGGTGELFF. The CDR3, as DNA: TGTGCTAGTGGTTTAGAGGGGGGGACCGGGGAGCTGTTTTTT.

The chain couples TRBV10-2 to TRBJ2-2; D assignment may be TRBD1 or TRBD2 (5 bases each). The V gene's germline CDR1 is WSHSY and CDR2 SAAADI. The CDR3 spans 15 residues. V was trimmed by 6 bases and J by 6 bases, leaving 17 bases between them. The CDR3 DNA reads TGCGCCAGCAGCCTACGGGACCTAGGGGCCGGGGAGCTGTTTTTT. Translated, it gives CASSLRDLGAGELFF.

The chain joins TRBV5-5 to TRBJ2-5, with D possibly being TRBD2 (6 bases). The CDR3 contains 15 residues. The V end was cut by 4 bases, the J end by 3 bases, with 16 bases between. From germline, CDR1 is SGHKS and CDR2 YYEKEE (reference sequence). The CDR3 protein is CASSPRGVGEETQYF. CDR3 nucleotide sequence: TGTGCCAGCAGCCCCCGCGGGGTTGGGGAAGAGACCCAGTACTTC.

The chain combines TRBV19 with TRBJ2-2; tentatively, D is TRBD1 or TRBD2 (5 bases each). CDR3 size: 15 residues. Germline V gene lookup returns CDR1 LNHDA and CDR2 SQIVND (reference sequence). The V gene lost 3 bases and the J gene lost 4 bases, with 12 bases spanning the gap. This CDR3 is CASSMRGAGTGELFF. CDR3 in DNA: TGTGCCAGTAGTATGAGAGGGGCAGGCACCGGGGAGCTGTTTTTT.

V is TRBV7-3 and J is TRBJ2-3, with 14 bases matching TRBD2. Germline assignment: CDR1 SGHTA and CDR2 FQGTGA. Germline trimming cut 5 bases from V and 6 bases from J; bases unmatched to any gene: 10. The CDR3 loop spans 17 amino acids. CDR3 in DNA: TGTGCCAGCAGCCCCCACGGACTAGCGGGGGGCGGGGATACGCAGTATTTT. Its translation is CASSPHGLAGGGDTQYF.

The chain uses TRBV5-1 and TRBJ2-5; the D gene is possibly TRBD2 (7 bases). The V gene's germline CDR1 is SGHRS and CDR2 YFSETQ. This CDR3 has 14 amino acids. The V gene lost 4 bases and the J gene lost 0 bases, with 10 bases spanning the gap. The CDR3 DNA sequence: TGCGCCAGCAGCACGGGGGGCTACCAAGAGACCCAGTACTTC. It specifies CASSTGGYQETQYF.

The genes are TRBV6-4 and TRBJ2-3; perhaps D is TRBD1 or TRBD2 (5 bases each). This CDR3 is built from 14 residues. The V gene's germline CDR1 is MRHNA and CDR2 SNTAGT. V dropped 4 bases and J dropped 4 bases, with 12 bases sitting between them. In DNA form, the CDR3 reads TGTGCCAGCAGTGTCTCCGAGGGGTCAGATACGCAGTATTTT. It yields the protein CASSVSEGSDTQYF.

The V and J genes are TRBV5-1 and TRBJ2-7; D is unclear. V gave up 1 base and J gave up 2 bases, with 10 bases separating them. The germline V gene encodes CDR1 SGHRS and CDR2 YFSETQ. The CDR3 is made up of 14 amino acids. CDR3 in amino acids: CASSLSWSAYEQYF. The CDR3, as DNA: TGCGCCAGCAGCTTGAGTTGGTCGGCCTACGAGCAGTACTTC.

V gene TRBV5-1 combines with J gene TRBJ2-3; 9 bases fit TRBD2. This CDR3 is 16 amino acids long. The germline V gene has CDR1 SGHRS and CDR2 YFSETQ. The trim removed 4 bases at V and 5 bases at J, leaving 11 bases unmatched. CDR3 sequence (DNA): TGCGCCAGCAGCGAGCAGTCGGGACTAGCTGTAGATACGCAGTATTTT. Protein product: CASSEQSGLAVDTQYF.

This clone was seen just once. The V call is TRBV6-5, the J call TRBJ2-1; maybe TRBD2 (6 bases). Deletions cut 11 bases from V and 5 bases from J, with 16 bases between. This CDR3 contains 13 residues. Germline V lookup: CDR1 MNHEY, CDR2 SVGAGI. This chain's CDR3 is CAGGGNSHNEQFF. CDR3 coding DNA: TGTGCCGGTGGGGGGAACAGTCACAATGAGCAGTTCTTC.

The V call is TRBV2, the J call TRBJ2-7; a possible D gene is TRBD1 (5 bases). Germline V gene data show CDR1 as SNHLY and CDR2 as FYNNEI. The V gene lost 4 bases and the J gene lost 4 bases, with 14 bases spanning the gap. This CDR3 contains 14 residues. The CDR3 DNA reads as TGTGCCAGCAGTGCACAGGCGGTGTTTTACGAGCAGTACTTC. Residues: CASSAQAVFYEQYF.

V is TRBV18 and J is TRBJ1-4; TRBD1 might be the D (5 bases). The V end lost 2 bases, the J end lost 0 bases, and 13 bases lay between the germline ends. The CDR3 runs 17 residues. Germline loops: CDR1 KGHSH, CDR2 LQKENI. CDR3: CASSPLRQGATNEKLFF. In DNA form, the CDR3 reads TGTGCCAGCTCACCATTGAGGCAGGGAGCAACTAATGAAAAACTGTTTTTT.

The chain recombines TRBV18 with TRBJ2-7; perhaps TRBD1 as D (5 bases). Trimming removed 2 bases at V and 4 bases at J, with 9 bases between. Germline V gene sequence: CDR1 KGHSH, CDR2 LQKENI. This CDR3 is built from 13 residues. The CDR3 is CASSPFQGYEQYF. CDR3 coding DNA: TGTGCCAGCTCACCATTTCAGGGTTACGAGCAGTACTTC.

This clone was detected only once. V and J are TRBV19 and TRBJ2-1, with D tentatively TRBD1 (6 bases). The germline V gene encodes CDR1 LNHDA and CDR2 SQIVND (reference sequence). This CDR3 has 13 residues. Between the trimmed V and J ends, which lost 10 bases and 2 bases, there was a span of 12 bases. CDR3 loop: CATQDRTYNEQFF. The DNA of the CDR3 is TGTGCCACCCAAGACAGGACCTACAATGAGCAGTTCTTC.

This rearrangement joins TRBV30 to TRBJ1-5; 10 bases fit TRBD1. Germline trimming cut 2 bases from V and 3 bases from J; bases unmatched to any gene: 4. This CDR3 region has 15 residues. Germline V CDR1 and CDR2: GTSNPN, SVGIG (reference sequence). The CDR3 DNA reads TGTGCCTGGAGTTCGGGACAGGGGATCAATCAGCCCCAGCATTTT. This gives the protein CAWSSGQGINQPQHF.

V usage is TRBV5-4 and J usage is TRBJ2-1, with 9 bases fitting TRBD2. This CDR3 spans 17 amino acids. V gave up 1 base and J gave up 1 base; unmatched junction bases: 6. CDR1 is SGHNT, CDR2 YYREEE, per germline (reference sequence). In nucleotides, the CDR3 is TGTGCCAGCAGCTTGCCCCTAGCGGGGCTATCCTACAATGAGCAGTTCTTC. Its translation is CASSLPLAGLSYNEQFF. The full variable domain, rest sourced from reference TRBV5-4 and TRBJ2-1, is ETGVTQSPTHLIKTRGQQVTLRCSSQSGHNTVSWYQQALGQGPQFIFQYYREEENGRGNFPPRFSGLQFPNYSSELNVNALELDDSALYLCASSLPLAGLSYNEQFFGPGTRLTVL.

The chain recombines TRBV30 with TRBJ2-7, with D uncertain. V was pared by 5 bases and J by 9 bases, with 11 bases between. The CDR3 sequence is 10 residues long. The germline gives CDR1 GTSNPN, CDR2 SVGIG (reference sequence). This chain's CDR3 is CAWERNGQYF. Written as DNA, the CDR3 is TGTGCCTGGGAACGGAACGGGCAGTACTTC.

The chain carries TRBV4-1 and TRBJ2-5, with 12 nucleotides matching TRBD2. The CDR3 is 16 residues long. The trim removed 1 base at V and 4 bases at J, leaving 4 bases unmatched. Germline V lookup: CDR1 MGHRA, CDR2 YSYEKL. The CDR3 bases are TGCGCCAGCAGCCAAGCCCGACTAGCGGGGGCAGAGACCCAGTACTTC. Residues: CASSQARLAGAETQYF.

V usage is TRBV10-2 and J usage is TRBJ2-1; 10 nucleotides line up with TRBD2. Germline V CDR1 and CDR2: WSHSY, SAAADI. The V segment lost 6 bases and the J segment 3 bases; nucleotides outside the gene matches: 5. The CDR3 runs 15 residues. The DNA for the CDR3 is TGCGCCAGCAGCCGGACTAGCGGACACTACAATGAGCAGTTCTTC. Its translation: CASSRTSGHYNEQFF.

V usage is TRBV30 and J usage is TRBJ1-2; 8 nucleotides match TRBD1. The V gene end was trimmed by 2 bases and the J gene end by 5 bases; junction bases not matched to a gene: 4. The CDR3 sequence is 13 residues long. Germline V gene lookup returns CDR1 GTSNPN and CDR2 SVGIG (reference sequence). CDR3: CAWSIQGAYGYTF. The CDR3 DNA reads TGTGCCTGGAGTATTCAGGGGGCGTATGGCTACACCTTC. Complete variable domain (other parts from reference TRBV30 and TRBJ1-2): SQTIHQWPATLVQPVGSPLSLECTVEGTSNPNLYWYRQAAGRGLQLLFYSVGIGQISSEVPQNLSASRPQDRQFILSSKKLLLSDSGFYLCAWSIQGAYGYTFGSGTRLTVV.

The chain joins TRBV5-4 to TRBJ1-2; a weak D match, TRBD1 (5 bases). The CDR3 runs to 14 residues. Trimming stripped 0 bases from V and 4 bases from J, with 10 bases between. Germline CDR1 SGHNT, CDR2 YYREEE (reference sequence). CDR3 DNA: TGTGCCAGCAGCTTGGCAGGGAACATCTATGGCTACACCTTC. It translates to CASSLAGNIYGYTF.

This chain uses TRBV6-1 with TRBJ2-2, with D perhaps given as TRBD1 or TRBD2 (5 bases each). Germline V gives CDR1 MNHNS, CDR2 SASEGT. The V end was cut by 0 bases, the J end by 0 bases, with 23 bases between. The length of the CDR3 is 21 residues. The CDR3 DNA is TGTGCCAGCAGTGAAGCGCTCCGGGGCTTCGTAGCGACAGCGAACACCGGGGAGCTGTTTTTT. It specifies CASSEALRGFVATANTGELFF.